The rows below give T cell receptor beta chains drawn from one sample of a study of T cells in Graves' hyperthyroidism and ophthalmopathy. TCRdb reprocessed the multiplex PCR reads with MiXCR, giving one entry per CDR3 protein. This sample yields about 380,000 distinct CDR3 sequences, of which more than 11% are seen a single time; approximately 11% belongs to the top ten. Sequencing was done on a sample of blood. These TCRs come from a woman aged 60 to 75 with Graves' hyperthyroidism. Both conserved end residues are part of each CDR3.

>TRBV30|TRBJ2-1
CAWSVRGLPGWGEQFF
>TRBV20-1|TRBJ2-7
CSAIDWASSYEQYF
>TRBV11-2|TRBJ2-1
CASSLAGTGSYNEQFF
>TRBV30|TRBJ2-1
CAWSSPRGGIEQFF
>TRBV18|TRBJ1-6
CASSPGQFNSPLHF
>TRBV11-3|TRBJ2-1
CASSLERRASGYNEQFF
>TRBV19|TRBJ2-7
CASSPRDRGFEQYF
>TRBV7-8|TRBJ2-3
CASSFRGTSGRNTQYF
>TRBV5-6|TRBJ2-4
CASSLARNIQYF
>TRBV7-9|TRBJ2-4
CASSLGPQSFRDIQYF
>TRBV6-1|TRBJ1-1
CASTFYVGRVTEAFF
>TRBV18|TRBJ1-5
CASSRGPQQPQHF
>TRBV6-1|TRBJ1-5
CASSLRQADQPQHF
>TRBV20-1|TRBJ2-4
CSPIGVAKNIQYF
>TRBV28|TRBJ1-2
CASRRDGAEGYGYTF
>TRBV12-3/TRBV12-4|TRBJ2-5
CASSNSGAGGETQYF
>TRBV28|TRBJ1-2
CASSLWDRTYGYTF
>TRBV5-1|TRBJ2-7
CASSHHPPQGAFYEQYF
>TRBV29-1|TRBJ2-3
CSVPIHWRTDTQYF
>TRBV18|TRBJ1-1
CASSPVGQDTEAFF
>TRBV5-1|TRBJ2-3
CASTWGQSTDTQYF
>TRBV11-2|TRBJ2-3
CASSLQGRVQADTQYF
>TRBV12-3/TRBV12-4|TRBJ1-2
CASSLGSAKNYGYTF
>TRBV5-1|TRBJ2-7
CASSLEGTLLEQYF